The sequence of this TCR beta chain was determined in a study of regulatory T cells in long-lasting Graves disease. Study-wide findings and caveats: It was in persistent disease that TRBV28, TRBJ1-2 and TRBJ2-5 were favored.

Construction of TCR beta libraries relied on iRepertoire HTBI primers and on Arm-PCR targeting CDR3 regions. One entry per CDR3 protein results from TCRdb running MiXCR on the multiplex PCR reads. The table has roughly 350,000 distinct CDR3 sequences, 15% to 20% seen once. Time point here: newly diagnosed GD, antithyroid drugs for less than 3 months. Extracted PBMC RNA gave rise to the TCR library. CDR1 SGHTA and CDR2 FQGNSA come from the germline V gene. J was trimmed by 6 bases and V by 0 bases; bases with no gene match: 6. The CDR3 contains 17 residues. With respect to this clonotype: As yet, its antigen is unknown.

The same specimen was also included in a second study, on T cells in Graves' hyperthyroidism and ophthalmopathy.

Sequenced material: peripheral blood mononuclear cells (PBMCs), taken at new diagnosis, from a patient treated with antithyroid drugs. The sequence was obtained from a woman in her late teens or twenties with Graves disease. This sequence joins TRBV7-2 and TRBJ2-3; 13 bases fit TRBD2. This CDR3 reads CASSLAATSGGADTQYF. CDR3 nucleotides: TGTGCCAGCAGCTTAGCAGCCACTAGCGGGGGGGCGGATACGCAGTATTTT.